The TCR beta chain described here comes from a study of T cell changes during pregnancy in multiple sclerosis. The junction had 4 bases not matched to a gene; V was cut back by 3 bases and J by 2 bases. The length of the CDR3 is 18 residues. Germline CDR1 is SGDLS and CDR2 is YYNGEE. Sequencing was performed with immunoSEQ multiplex PCR; in TCRdb, only in-frame clones are kept and a portion is missing. Among some 22,000 clones listed, around 84% were seen once. The chain employs TRBV9 and TRBJ2-6, with TRBD2 matching 14 bases. Sample: CD4+ T cells from peripheral blood mononuclear cells, taken in the second trimester of pregnancy. The receptor comes from a female donor in good health, enrolled as a control in a pregnancy study. As DNA, the CDR3 is TGTGCCAGCAGCGCCGGACTAGCGGGAGGAACTGGGGCCAACGTCCTGACTTTC. This codes for CASSAGLAGGTGANVLTF.